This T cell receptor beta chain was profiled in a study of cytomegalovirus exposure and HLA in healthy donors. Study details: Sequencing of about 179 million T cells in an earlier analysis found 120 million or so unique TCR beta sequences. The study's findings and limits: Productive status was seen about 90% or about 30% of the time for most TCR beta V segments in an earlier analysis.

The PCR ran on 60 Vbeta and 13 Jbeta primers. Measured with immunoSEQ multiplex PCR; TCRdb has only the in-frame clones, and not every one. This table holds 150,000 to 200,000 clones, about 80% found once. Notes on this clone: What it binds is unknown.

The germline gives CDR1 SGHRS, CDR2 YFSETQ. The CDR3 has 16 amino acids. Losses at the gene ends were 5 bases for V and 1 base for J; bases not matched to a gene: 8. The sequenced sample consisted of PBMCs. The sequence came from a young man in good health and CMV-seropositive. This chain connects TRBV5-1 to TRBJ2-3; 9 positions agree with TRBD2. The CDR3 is CASSHSGGSGTDTQYF. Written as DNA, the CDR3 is TGCGCCAGCAGTCACAGCGGGGGGAGCGGCACAGATACGCAGTATTTT.